What follows are 9 T cell receptor beta chains derived from one specimen sequenced in a study of shared T cell receptors in the human thymus (dated by TCRdb to the early 2020s). Libraries came from the immunoSEQ multiplex PCR assay. What TCRdb holds here is the immuneACCESS table cut down to in-frame rearrangements. Part of the clones is not present; checked against another copy, under half of the missing clones reflect an unresolved V gene, and the others are unexplained. This sample is represented by roughly 500,000 clones; around 78% of them were singletons. About 0.013% of the sample is held by the ten biggest clonotypes. This sample also belongs to another study, concerning human thymus T cells.

The sequenced sample was thymocytes. The receptors stem from a boy younger than two with a congenital heart defect. Donor details come from another sample of the same person, matched by shared clones.

The chain is built from TRBV28 and TRBJ2-5; 8 bases agree with TRBD2. The junction had 12 bases not matched to a gene; V was cut back by 5 bases and J by 4 bases. The CDR3 extends over 16 amino acids. The germline CDR1 and CDR2 sequences are MDHEN and SYDVKM. The DNA of the CDR3 is TGTGCCAGCAGTCCACCCCGGACTAGCAGGCCAGAGACCCAGTACTTC. Translating gives CASSPPRTSRPETQYF.

The DNA of the CDR3 is TGTGCCAGCAGTGAAGACAGTTCTACAATCTACGAGCAGTACTTC. Translated, it gives CASSEDSSTIYEQYF. The rearrangement uses TRBV2 and TRBJ2-7, with D hard to call. V gave up 1 base and J gave up 3 bases, with 13 bases separating them. The germline V gene has CDR1 SNHLY and CDR2 FYNNEI. The CDR3 sequence is 15 residues long.

V is TRBV10-2 and J is TRBJ2-3, with 12 bases lining up with TRBD1. The CDR3 spans 17 residues. The trim removed 2 bases at V and 2 bases at J, leaving 5 bases unmatched. Germline V gene data show CDR1 as WSHSY and CDR2 as SAAADI. The CDR3 loop reads CASSERPGQGATDTQYF. The CDR3 DNA is TGCGCCAGCAGTGAGCGGCCGGGACAGGGGGCCACAGATACGCAGTATTTT.

A few counts support this clone. The chain combines TRBV28 with TRBJ2-1; D perhaps matches TRBD1 (5 bases). CDR1 is MDHEN, CDR2 SYDVKM, per germline. V lost 7 bases to trimming and J lost 4 bases, with 5 bases between them. This CDR3 has 11 amino acids. CDR3 sequence reads: CASTGYNEQFF. Here the CDR3 DNA reads TGTGCCAGCACAGGGTACAATGAGCAGTTCTTC.

This clone was seen more than once but under ten times. The chain uses TRBV27 and TRBJ1-1; 7 positions match TRBD1. From germline, CDR1 is MNHEY and CDR2 SMNVEV (reference sequence). The CDR3 has 15 amino acids. Trimming at V came to 4 bases and at J to 5 bases, leaving 10 bases not matched to a gene. CDR3 sequence (DNA): TGTGCCAGCAGTTCGACCGGGAGGGGGCCAACTGAAGCTTTCTTT. Translation gives CASSSTGRGPTEAFF.

The chain couples TRBV30 to TRBJ1-2; 8 nucleotides align to TRBD1. The CDR3 runs to 12 residues. Germline V CDR1 and CDR2: GTSNPN, SVGIG (reference sequence). The V segment lost 3 bases and the J segment 6 bases; nucleotides outside the gene matches: 3. The DNA of the CDR3 is TGTGCCTGGAGGGCAGGGGGCAATGGCTACACCTTC. Translating it yields CAWRAGGNGYTF.

The rearrangement links TRBV7-6 to TRBJ1-4; D gene ambiguous. The V end was cut by 0 bases, the J end by 7 bases, with 15 bases between. This CDR3 spans 16 amino acids. Germline-derived CDR1 and CDR2 are SGHVS and FNYEAQ. The CDR3 loop is CASSLAPGNLTEKLFF. CDR3 nucleotides: TGTGCCAGCAGCTTAGCGCCCGGTAATCTCACTGAAAAACTGTTTTTT.

This chain uses TRBV15 with TRBJ2-3; tentatively, D is TRBD1 (6 bases). Germline V gene sequence: CDR1 LNHNV, CDR2 YYDKDF (reference sequence). This CDR3 contains 16 residues. V was pared by 4 bases and J by 4 bases, with 18 bases between. CDR3 region: CATSTSGQGSPDTQYF. DNA of the CDR3: TGTGCCACCAGCACCTCCGGGCAGGGGAGCCCAGATACGCAGTATTTT.

V and J are TRBV12-5 and TRBJ2-7; 9 nucleotides line up with TRBD1. The germline CDR1 and CDR2 sequences are LGHNT and FRNRAP. V was clipped by 3 bases and J by 2 bases; unmatched bases: 5. This CDR3 contains 15 residues. CDR3 sequence reads: CASGLGTGTPYEQYF. The CDR3 DNA sequence: TGTGCTAGTGGTTTAGGGACAGGGACCCCCTACGAGCAGTACTTC.